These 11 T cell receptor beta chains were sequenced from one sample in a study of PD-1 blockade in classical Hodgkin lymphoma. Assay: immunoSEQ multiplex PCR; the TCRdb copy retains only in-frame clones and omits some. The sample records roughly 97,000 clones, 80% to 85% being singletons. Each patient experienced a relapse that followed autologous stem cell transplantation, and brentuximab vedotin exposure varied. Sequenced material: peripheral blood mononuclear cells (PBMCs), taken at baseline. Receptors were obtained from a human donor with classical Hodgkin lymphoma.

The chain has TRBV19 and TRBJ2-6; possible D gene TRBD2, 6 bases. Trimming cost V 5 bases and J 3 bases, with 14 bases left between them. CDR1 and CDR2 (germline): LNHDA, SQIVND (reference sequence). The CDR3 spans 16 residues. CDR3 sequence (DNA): TGTGCCAGTAGTCAGGAGGGCGGGGTTGGGGCCAACGTCCTGACTTTC. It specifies CASSQEGGVGANVLTF.

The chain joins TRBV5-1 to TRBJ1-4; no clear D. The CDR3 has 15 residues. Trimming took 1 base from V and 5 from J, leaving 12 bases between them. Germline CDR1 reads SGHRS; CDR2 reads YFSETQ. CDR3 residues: CASSLNRRANEKLFF. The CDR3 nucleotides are TGCGCCAGCAGCTTGAATCGAAGGGCGAATGAAAAACTGTTTTTT.

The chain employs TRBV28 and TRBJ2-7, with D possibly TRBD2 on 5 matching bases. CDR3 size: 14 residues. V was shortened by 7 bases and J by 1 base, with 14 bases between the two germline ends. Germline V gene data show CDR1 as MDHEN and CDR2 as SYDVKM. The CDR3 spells CASISTSPSYEQYF. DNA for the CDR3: TGTGCCAGCATCTCCACTAGTCCGTCCTACGAGCAGTACTTC.

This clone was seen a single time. The CDR3 sequence: CASNPGGGHEKLFF. CDR3 in DNA: TGTGCCAGCAACCCTGGGGGGGGGCATGAAAAACTGTTTTTT. V and J are TRBV5-5 and TRBJ1-4, with D possibly matching TRBD1 (6 bases). The ends were cut back, 6 bases at V and 6 bases at J, with 15 bases in the middle. The length of the CDR3 is 14 residues. Germline V gene sequence: CDR1 SGHKS, CDR2 YYEKEE (reference sequence).

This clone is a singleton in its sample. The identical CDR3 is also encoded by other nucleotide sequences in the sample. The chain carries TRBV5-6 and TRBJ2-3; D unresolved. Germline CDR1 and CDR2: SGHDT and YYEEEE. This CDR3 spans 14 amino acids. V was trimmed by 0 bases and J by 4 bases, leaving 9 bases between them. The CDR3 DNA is TGTGCCAGCAGCTTGGTTTCTCGGGCAGATACGCAGTATTTT. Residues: CASSLVSRADTQYF.

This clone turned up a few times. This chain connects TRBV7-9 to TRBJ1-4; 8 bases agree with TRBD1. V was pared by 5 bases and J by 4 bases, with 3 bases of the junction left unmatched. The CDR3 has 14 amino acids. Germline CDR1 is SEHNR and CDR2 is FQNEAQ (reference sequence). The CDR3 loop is CASSPGQVNEKLFF. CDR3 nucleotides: TGTGCCAGCAGCCCGGGACAGGTTAATGAAAAACTGTTTTTT.

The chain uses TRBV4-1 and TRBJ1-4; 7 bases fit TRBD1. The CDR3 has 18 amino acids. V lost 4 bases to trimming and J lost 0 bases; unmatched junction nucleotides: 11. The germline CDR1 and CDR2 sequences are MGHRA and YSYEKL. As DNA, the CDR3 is TGCGCCAGCAGCCTCCCTGCGGGACAGCTGGCAACTAATGAAAAACTGTTTTTT. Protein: CASSLPAGQLATNEKLFF.

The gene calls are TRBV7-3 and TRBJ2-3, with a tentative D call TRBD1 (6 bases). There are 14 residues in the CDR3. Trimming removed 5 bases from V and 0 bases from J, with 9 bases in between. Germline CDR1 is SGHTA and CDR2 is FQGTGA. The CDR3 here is CASSRGQSTDTQYF. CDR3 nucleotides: TGTGCCAGCAGCCGCGGACAGAGCACAGATACGCAGTATTTT.

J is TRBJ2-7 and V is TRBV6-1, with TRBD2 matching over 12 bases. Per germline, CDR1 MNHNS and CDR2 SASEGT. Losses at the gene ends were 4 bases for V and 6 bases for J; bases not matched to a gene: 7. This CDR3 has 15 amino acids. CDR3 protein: CASSVTSGRNSEQYF. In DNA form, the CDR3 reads TGTGCCAGCAGTGTCACTAGCGGGAGGAACAGCGAGCAGTACTTC.

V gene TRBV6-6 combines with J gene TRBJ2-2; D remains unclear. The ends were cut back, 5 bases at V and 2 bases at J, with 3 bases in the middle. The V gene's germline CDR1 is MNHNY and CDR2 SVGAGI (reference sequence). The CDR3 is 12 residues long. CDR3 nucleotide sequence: TGTGCCAGCAGTAGCAACACCGGGGAGCTGTTTTTT. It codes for CASSSNTGELFF.

The CDR3 DNA reads TGTGCCAGCAGTACCCGGGAGACAGATACGCAGTATTTT. Translation: CASSTRETDTQYF. This chain joins TRBV6-4 and TRBJ2-3; D is possibly TRBD2 (6 bases). Germline V gene lookup returns CDR1 MRHNA and CDR2 SNTAGT. Trimming cost V 5 bases and J 3 bases, with 9 bases left between them. There are 13 residues in the CDR3.